Following are 17 T cell receptor beta chains from one sample sequenced in a study of blood T cell repertoires in COVID-19. Libraries were prepared by immunoSEQ multiplex PCR; TCRdb keeps only in-frame clonotypes and omits some of them. The table includes approximately 200,000 clones, over 80% detected once. Specimen: peripheral blood. Source of these receptors: a human donor in a cohort sampled during active COVID-19.

The J gene is TRBJ2-1, the V gene TRBV20-1, with 7 bases aligning to TRBD2. Trimming removed 3 bases from V and 3 bases from J; junction bases left unmatched: 8. Per germline, CDR1 DFQATT and CDR2 SNEGSKA (reference sequence). The length of the CDR3 is 15 residues. The CDR3 region is CSASPYGRHYNEQFF. Written as DNA, the CDR3 is TGCAGTGCTAGTCCCTACGGGAGGCACTACAATGAGCAGTTCTTC.

The count of this clone is one. The V call is TRBV28, the J call TRBJ2-3; D is ambiguous. In germline, CDR1 is MDHEN, CDR2 SYDVKM. CDR3 size: 12 residues. Trimming removed 2 bases from V and 6 bases from J, with 6 bases in between. CDR3 loop: CASSLTRDTQYF. The CDR3 DNA follows: TGTGCCAGCAGTTTAACGCGCGATACGCAGTATTTT.

The chain has TRBV19 and TRBJ2-3; 8 bases map to TRBD2. Germline V gives CDR1 LNHDA, CDR2 SQIVND (reference sequence). Trimming removed 0 bases from V and 3 bases from J; junction bases left unmatched: 5. CDR3 length: 16 amino acids. CDR3 loop: CASSIEGSGITDTQYF. The CDR3 coding sequence is TGTGCCAGTAGTATAGAAGGTAGCGGGATTACAGATACGCAGTATTTT.

This rearrangement joins TRBV6-5 to TRBJ1-5, with D possibly matching TRBD1 (6 bases). CDR1 and CDR2 from the germline V gene are MNHEY and SVGAGI. The V end lost 5 bases, the J end lost 3 bases, and 14 bases lay between the germline ends. There are 15 residues in the CDR3. The CDR3 DNA reads as TGTGCCAGCAGTCCCTTCCTGGGGGCCAATCAGCCCCAGCATTTT. This translates into CASSPFLGANQPQHF.

This clone has just a few counts. The rearrangement joins TRBV5-4 to TRBJ1-2, with D tentatively TRBD1 (5 bases). This CDR3 region has 13 residues. From germline, CDR1 is SGHNT and CDR2 YYREEE (reference sequence). V shed 4 bases and J shed 2 bases, with 9 bases lying between them. The CDR3 reads CASSPDSNYGYTF. CDR3 sequence (DNA): TGTGCCAGCAGCCCCGACAGCAACTATGGCTACACCTTC.

CDR3 protein: CASSYLAGTGEQYF. The CDR3 DNA follows: TGTGCCAGCAGCTATCTAGCGGGGACGGGAGAGCAGTACTTC. The chain employs TRBV14 and TRBJ2-7; TRBD2 agrees at 9 bases. Germline values: CDR1 SGHDN, CDR2 FVKESK. This CDR3 region has 14 residues. V was pared by 5 bases and J by 7 bases, with 9 bases of the junction left unmatched. The full variable domain, rest sourced from reference TRBV14 and TRBJ2-7, is EAGVTQFPSHSVIEKGQTVTLRCDPISGHDNLYWYRRVMGKEIKFLLHFVKESKQDESGMPNNRFLAERTGGTYSTLKVQPAELEDSGVYFCASSYLAGTGEQYFGPGTRLTVT.

The chain has TRBV5-4 and TRBJ2-2; 14 nucleotides align to TRBD2. Unmatched junction bases numbered 9, after V lost 5 bases and J lost 3 bases. Germline V gives CDR1 SGHNT, CDR2 YYREEE (reference sequence). The CDR3 loop spans 18 amino acids. The CDR3 DNA reads as TGTGCCAGCAGGCCCGGGACTAGCGGGAGTACGGACACCGGGGAGCTGTTTTTT. It translates to CASRPGTSGSTDTGELFF.

V and J are TRBV14 and TRBJ2-1, with TRBD2 matching over 8 bases. V trimming: 3 bases; J trimming: 0 bases; junction bases outside the gene matches: 1. CDR3 length equals 15 residues. Germline lookup yields CDR1 SGHDN and CDR2 FVKESK. The CDR3 sequence: CASSQGLGSYNEQFF. DNA for the CDR3: TGTGCCAGCAGCCAGGGACTAGGCTCCTACAATGAGCAGTTCTTC.

V usage is TRBV5-1 and J usage is TRBJ1-5, with a tentative D call TRBD1 (6 bases). Germline V gene sequence: CDR1 SGHRS, CDR2 YFSETQ. This CDR3 comprises 17 residues. V was cut by 4 bases and J by 0 bases, with 17 bases left in between. CDR3 protein: CASSPSGGRDSNQPQHF. The CDR3 DNA reads as TGCGCCAGCAGCCCCTCCGGGGGGCGGGATAGCAATCAGCCCCAGCATTTT.

The chain joins TRBV30 to TRBJ2-1; 9 bases line up with TRBD1. The germline V gene has CDR1 GTSNPN and CDR2 SVGIG (reference sequence). J was trimmed by 7 bases and V by 2 bases; bases with no gene match: 3. This CDR3 contains 13 residues. The CDR3 coding sequence is TGTGCCTGGAGTACCGGGACAGGGAATGAGCAGTTCTTC. Translating gives CAWSTGTGNEQFF.

This clone has just a few counts. V usage is TRBV19 and J usage is TRBJ2-7; 12 bases line up with TRBD2. This CDR3 is 15 amino acids long. V dropped 5 bases and J dropped 0; count of bases not matched to a gene: 2. Looked up from germline, CDR1 is LNHDA and CDR2 is SQIVND (reference sequence). The CDR3 bases are TGTGCCAGTAGTGAGACTAGCGGGGGCTCCTACGAGCAGTACTTC. Encoded protein: CASSETSGGSYEQYF.

CDR3 sequence: CASSQVSGTGGNEQFF. In nucleotides, the CDR3 is TGTGCCAGCAGCCAAGTATCCGGGACGGGAGGCAATGAGCAGTTCTTC. V gene TRBV3-1 (or the pseudogene TRBV3-2) combines with J gene TRBJ2-1, with 7 bases lining up with TRBD2. After removal of 1 base from V and 6 bases from J, the junction contained 9 bases not matched to a gene. Per the germline V gene, CDR1 is LGHDT and CDR2 is YNNKEL (reference sequence). The CDR3 extends over 16 amino acids.

J is TRBJ2-7 and V is TRBV5-6, with TRBD2 as a possible D gene (5 bases). Between the trimmed V and J ends, which lost 4 bases and 4 bases, there was a span of 6 bases. Looked up from germline, CDR1 is SGHDT and CDR2 is YYEEEE. The CDR3 runs to 11 residues. CDR3 coding DNA: TGTGCCAGCAGCGAGGGATACGAGCAGTACTTC. Amino acids: CASSEGYEQYF.

The rearrangement uses TRBV5-1 and TRBJ1-2; 7 bases are shared with TRBD1. Looked up from germline, CDR1 is SGHRS and CDR2 is YFSETQ. CDR3 length: 13 amino acids. V dropped 0 bases and J dropped 8; count of bases not matched to a gene: 4. CDR3 sequence reads: CASSLDRGWGYTF. CDR3 in DNA: TGCGCCAGCAGCTTGGACAGGGGTTGGGGCTACACCTTC. The variable domain in full, completed from reference TRBV5-1 and TRBJ1-2, reads KAGVTQTPRYLIKTRGQQVTLSCSPISGHRSVSWYQQTPGQGLQFLFEYFSETQRNKGNFPGRFSGRQFSNSRSEMNVSTLELGDSALYLCASSLDRGWGYTFGSGTRLTVV.

The CDR3 DNA follows: TGTGCCAGCAGTACGACAGGGGGGACCCCTATCTATGGCTACACCTTC. This gives the protein CASSTTGGTPIYGYTF. V usage is TRBV28 and J usage is TRBJ1-2, with TRBD1 matching over 9 bases. The germline gives CDR1 MDHEN, CDR2 SYDVKM. CDR3 length: 16 amino acids. J lost 4 bases, V lost 5 bases, and 11 bases had no gene match.

The chain couples TRBV6-2 or TRBV6-3 to TRBJ2-1, with D tentatively TRBD2 (6 bases). The CDR3 covers 14 residues. Trimming shortened V by 7 bases and J by 7 bases, and 17 bases separated the two germline ends. Looked up from germline, CDR1 is MNHEY and CDR2 is SVGEGT. The CDR3 is CASTPPRGVNEQFF. The DNA for the CDR3 is TGTGCCAGCACCCCTCCGCGGGGTGTGAATGAGCAGTTCTTC.

This clone was detected once. The same CDR3 arises from other DNA sequences in this sample as well. The chain couples TRBV27 to TRBJ2-1; 11 bases map to TRBD2. The CDR3 covers 15 residues. CDR1 and CDR2 from the germline V gene are MNHEY and SMNVEV (reference sequence). Germline trimming cut 5 bases from V and 5 bases from J; bases unmatched to any gene: 5. CDR3 nucleotide sequence: TGTGCCAGCAGTCCGGGGACTAGCGGTAACAATGAGCAGTTCTTC. Encoded protein: CASSPGTSGNNEQFF.